Listed here are 29 T cell receptor beta chains from one sample, sequenced in a study of T cell responses to AZD1222 COVID-19 vaccine. The repertoire was sequenced with immunoSEQ multiplex PCR; TCRdb's copy has only in-frame clones and lacks some. There are about 140,000 clones in the sample; roughly 92% occur only once, and about a tenth lies in the top ten. Sequences were derived from peripheral blood, sampled 28 days after the second AZD1222 dose. The receptor source for this set is an adult who received the AZD1222 COVID-19 vaccine.

The CDR3 DNA reads as TGTGCCAGCAGCTCACCCAGGGATAGCATGAACACTGAAGCTTTCTTT. It encodes CASSSPRDSMNTEAFF. This chain links TRBV14 with TRBJ1-1, with a tentative D call TRBD1 (5 bases). Looked up from germline, CDR1 is SGHDN and CDR2 is FVKESK. Trimming pared 5 bases from V and 0 bases from J, leaving 16 bases between. CDR3 size: 16 residues.

V and J are TRBV5-4 and TRBJ2-5, with 7 bases aligning to TRBD1. CDR1 and CDR2 (germline): SGHNT, YYREEE (reference sequence). The length of the CDR3 is 16 residues. With V trimmed by 4 bases and J by 2 bases, 11 bases remained unmatched. DNA for the CDR3: TGTGCCAGCAGCCCCAAGGGTCAGGGGGTGCAAGAGACCCAGTACTTC. Translation gives CASSPKGQGVQETQYF. Together with reference TRBV5-4 and TRBJ2-5, the CDR3 gives the full variable domain: ETGVTQSPTHLIKTRGQQVTLRCSSQSGHNTVSWYQQALGQGPQFIFQYYREEENGRGNFPPRFSGLQFPNYSSELNVNALELDDSALYLCASSPKGQGVQETQYFGPGTRLLVL.

The V gene is TRBV6-5, the J gene TRBJ2-1, with 7 bases matching TRBD1. CDR1 is MNHEY, CDR2 SVGAGI, per germline. With V trimmed by 1 base and J by 5 bases, 2 bases remained unmatched. The CDR3 spans 14 residues. In DNA, the CDR3 is TGTGCCAGCAGTTACTGGCAGGGGGACAATGAGCAGTTCTTC. Translating it yields CASSYWQGDNEQFF.

The chain combines TRBV6-5 with TRBJ2-2; the match to TRBD1 covers 7 bases. The CDR3 has 13 residues. V trimming: 8 bases; J trimming: 2 bases; junction bases outside the gene matches: 2. CDR1 and CDR2 from the germline V gene are MNHEY and SVGAGI. In DNA, the CDR3 is TGTGCCAGCCGACAGGGAAACACCGGGGAGCTGTTTTTT. This encodes CASRQGNTGELFF.

The V call is TRBV6-5, the J call TRBJ2-2; TRBD2 aligns across 9 bases. The CDR3 totals 15 residues. Per the germline V gene, CDR1 is MNHEY and CDR2 is SVGAGI. Germline trimming cut 6 bases from V and 4 bases from J; bases unmatched to any gene: 6. Here the CDR3 reads CASRATSGTTGELFF. The DNA of the CDR3 is TGTGCCAGCAGGGCGACTAGCGGTACCACCGGGGAGCTGTTTTTT.

V usage is TRBV9 and J usage is TRBJ2-3; D is possibly TRBD2 (6 bases). Per the germline V gene, CDR1 is SGDLS and CDR2 is YYNGEE. The CDR3 totals 15 residues. V lost 0 bases to trimming and J lost 4 bases, with 12 bases between them. The CDR3 loop is CASSVGGGPPDTQYF. Here the CDR3 DNA reads TGTGCCAGCAGCGTAGGGGGAGGACCCCCAGATACGCAGTATTTT.

The chain has TRBV7-2 and TRBJ1-4; D not certain. V lost 1 base and J 8 bases, leaving 11 bases between the germline ends. Germline V gene lookup returns CDR1 SGHTA and CDR2 FQGNSA. The CDR3 consists of 14 residues. The CDR3 coding sequence is TGTGCCAGCAGCTTAGGGAGGGAGAGCGAAAAACTGTTTTTT. Its translation is CASSLGRESEKLFF.

The V gene is TRBV10-3, the J gene TRBJ1-4; TRBD1 aligns across 10 bases. Germline values: CDR1 ENHRY, CDR2 SYGVKD. V lost 3 bases and J lost 8; bases outside the gene matches: 6. The CDR3 has 15 amino acids. The CDR3 loop is CAISDPDRGREKLFF. CDR3 DNA: TGTGCCATCAGTGACCCAGACAGGGGGCGCGAAAAACTGTTTTTT.

V and J are TRBV5-1 and TRBJ1-2, with D possibly TRBD1 on 5 matching bases. CDR1 is SGHRS, CDR2 YFSETQ, per germline. CDR3 length: 15 amino acids. Trimming left V 4 bases short and J 6 bases short, with 19 bases between. The CDR3 spells CASSPWGRENDGYTF. CDR3 nucleotides: TGCGCCAGCAGCCCTTGGGGCAGGGAAAACGATGGCTACACCTTC.

The V gene is TRBV18, the J gene TRBJ1-5; D uncertain. CDR1 KGHSH and CDR2 LQKENI come from the germline V gene. This CDR3 has 15 residues. V lost 2 bases, J lost 1 base, and 9 bases lay in between. CDR3: CASSPGPASNQPQHF. CDR3 DNA sequence: TGTGCCAGCTCACCAGGGCCAGCCAGCAATCAGCCCCAGCATTTT.

This rearrangement joins TRBV19 to TRBJ2-1; TRBD2 agrees at 8 bases. This CDR3 has 15 amino acids. Losses at the gene ends were 3 bases for V and 4 bases for J; bases not matched to a gene: 5. CDR1 and CDR2 from the germline V gene are LNHDA and SQIVND (reference sequence). Here the CDR3 reads CASSIGGRTYNEQFF. CDR3 DNA sequence: TGTGCCAGTAGTATCGGCGGGAGGACTTACAATGAGCAGTTCTTC.

The V and J genes are TRBV6-5 and TRBJ1-1, with TRBD1 as a possible D gene (5 bases). CDR1 and CDR2 (germline): MNHEY, SVGAGI. The CDR3 has 12 amino acids. Trimming removed 8 bases from V and 4 bases from J, with 11 bases in between. CDR3 residues: CASGTGGTEAFF. CDR3 DNA sequence: TGTGCCAGCGGGACGGGGGGCACTGAAGCTTTCTTT.

This clone was recorded only once. The chain links TRBV7-2 to TRBJ1-6; 7 nucleotides align to TRBD1. The germline V gene has CDR1 SGHTA and CDR2 FQGNSA. V gave up 1 base and J gave up 3 bases; unmatched junction bases: 9. The CDR3 totals 18 residues. The CDR3: CASSLEKGARYYNSPLHF. CDR3 DNA sequence: TGTGCCAGCAGCTTAGAGAAGGGGGCGAGATACTATAATTCACCCCTCCACTTT.

The chain uses TRBV19 and TRBJ2-7, with TRBD1 matching 8 bases. The germline gives CDR1 LNHDA, CDR2 SQIVND (reference sequence). V shed 4 bases and J 3 bases; nucleotides not matched to a gene: 5. This CDR3 is built from 14 residues. CDR3 nucleotides: TGTGCCAGTAGTACGACAGGGGTTGACTACGAGCAGTACTTC. Protein product: CASSTTGVDYEQYF.

The chain is built from TRBV5-5 and TRBJ1-2; D not certain. V was shortened by 4 bases and J by 1 base, with 14 bases between the two germline ends. Germline V gene data show CDR1 as SGHKS and CDR2 as YYEKEE (reference sequence). The CDR3 has 15 residues. In DNA form, the CDR3 reads TGTGCCAGCAGCGTAAGAACAGAGAATAACTATGGCTACACCTTC. Amino acids: CASSVRTENNYGYTF.

This chain uses TRBV24-1 with TRBJ1-5; D is perhaps TRBD1 (5 bases). The CDR3 contains 13 residues. The germline V gene encodes CDR1 KGHDR and CDR2 SFDVKD. Trimming left V 9 bases short and J 3 bases short, with 11 bases between. CDR3 nucleotides: TGTGCCACCCAAGACAGATACAATCAGCCCCAGCATTTT. It is translated as CATQDRYNQPQHF.

The chain combines TRBV11-2 with TRBJ2-5; maybe TRBD2 (7 bases). Trimming took 6 bases from V and 5 from J, leaving 25 bases between them. Germline CDR1 is SGHAT and CDR2 is FQNNGV. CDR3 length equals 17 residues. CDR3 nucleotide sequence: TGTGCCAGCAGTTTATTAGTCCGGGGGGCCGTCAAGGAGACCCAGTACTTC. This encodes CASSLLVRGAVKETQYF.

This chain uses TRBV9 with TRBJ1-2; 10 nucleotides align to TRBD1. The CDR3 consists of 15 residues. V was clipped by 4 bases and J by 6 bases; unmatched bases: 9. Germline V gives CDR1 SGDLS, CDR2 YYNGEE. CDR3 DNA sequence: TGTGCCAGCAGCCCCCGGGACAGGGGAATGGATGGCTACACCTTC. This sequence encodes CASSPRDRGMDGYTF.

The genes are TRBV7-9 and TRBJ1-1, with D unclear. The CDR3 contains 15 residues. Trimming left V 2 bases short and J 5 bases short, with 15 bases between. The germline V gene has CDR1 SEHNR and CDR2 FQNEAQ (reference sequence). The CDR3 loop is CASSLFTGFGTEAFF. CDR3 bases: TGTGCCAGCAGCTTATTTACCGGGTTCGGTACTGAAGCTTTCTTT. The full variable domain, in which reference TRBV7-9 and TRBJ1-1 provide the parts outside the CDR3, is DTGVSQNPRHKITKRGQNVTFRCDPISEHNRLYWYRQTLGQGPEFLTYFQNEAQLEKSRLLSDRFSAERPKGSFSTLEIQRTEQGDSAMYLCASSLFTGFGTEAFFGQGTRLTVV.

The J gene is TRBJ2-1, the V gene TRBV30; D unclear. The CDR3 runs to 11 residues. Germline V gives CDR1 GTSNPN, CDR2 SVGIG (reference sequence). V was clipped by 5 bases and J by 0 bases, with 2 bases between them. CDR3 coding DNA: TGTGCCTGGGGCTCCTACAATGAGCAGTTCTTC. Protein sequence: CAWGSYNEQFF.

This chain joins TRBV30 and TRBJ1-3; D is unclear. Trimming took 1 base from V and 0 from J, leaving 16 bases between them. The germline CDR1 and CDR2 sequences are GTSNPN and SVGIG (reference sequence). The CDR3 extends over 17 amino acids. CDR3 coding DNA: TGTGCCTGGAGTGCTAAAGGATACCTGAGCTCTGGAAACACCATATATTTT. Its translation: CAWSAKGYLSSGNTIYF.

This rearrangement joins TRBV4-3 to TRBJ1-2; 7 positions match TRBD1. This CDR3 spans 15 amino acids. Per germline, CDR1 LGHNA and CDR2 YSLEER. J gave up 2 bases and V 4 bases, and 7 bases lay outside the gene matches. This CDR3 is CASSLRTGGNYGYTF. DNA for the CDR3: TGCGCCAGCAGCCTAAGGACAGGCGGGAACTATGGCTACACCTTC.

The CDR3 nucleotides are TGCGCCAGCAGCCAACCCCGGGACACCGCTAACTATGGCTACACCTTC. This sequence encodes CASSQPRDTANYGYTF. The V call is TRBV4-1, the J call TRBJ1-2, with D possibly matching TRBD1 (6 bases). CDR3 length: 16 residues. Trimming removed 2 bases at V and 0 bases at J, with 13 bases between. Germline CDR1 MGHRA, CDR2 YSYEKL.

Written as DNA, the CDR3 is TGTGCCAGCAGCCTTCCCGGGACAGGCCCGGACTCACCCCTCCACTTT. It translates to CASSLPGTGPDSPLHF. This sequence joins TRBV5-6 and TRBJ1-6; 8 nucleotides match TRBD1. The germline CDR1 and CDR2 sequences are SGHDT and YYEEEE. V lost 4 bases, J lost 10 bases, and 13 bases stayed unmatched. CDR3 length: 16 residues.

Concerning this clone: One junction end disagrees with the germline gene, perhaps due to a read error. This chain uses TRBV18 with TRBJ2-7, with 10 bases fitting TRBD2. The CDR3 totals 16 residues. Germline-derived CDR1 and CDR2 are KGHSH and LQKENI. The CDR3 nucleotides read TGTGCCAGCTCACCTGCCTCTAGCGGGAGCTCCCACGAGCAGTACTTC. This gives the protein CASSPASSGSSHEQYF.

The V call is TRBV10-3, the J call TRBJ1-1, with D unclear. The CDR3 is 16 amino acids. Trimming took 6 bases from V and 3 from J, leaving 20 bases between them. Germline lookup yields CDR1 ENHRY and CDR2 SYGVKD. The CDR3 nucleotides are TGTGCCATCAGCTCTCTGGTAGGAGGGCGGGACACTGAAGCTTTCTTT. Residues: CAISSLVGGRDTEAFF.

The V gene is TRBV6-6, the J gene TRBJ1-2, with 7 bases that match TRBD1. The CDR3 is 12 amino acids. V shed 6 bases and J 5 bases; nucleotides not matched to a gene: 3. The V gene's germline CDR1 is MNHNY and CDR2 SVGAGI (reference sequence). For the CDR3, the DNA is TGTGCCAGCAGCCAGGGGGTATATGGCTACACCTTC. This encodes CASSQGVYGYTF.

The chain recombines TRBV30 with TRBJ1-5, with D unclear. CDR1 and CDR2 from the germline V gene are GTSNPN and SVGIG (reference sequence). There are 15 residues in the CDR3. V was trimmed by 1 base and J by 4 bases, leaving 14 bases between them. The CDR3 DNA reads TGTGCCTGGAGTGGGTTGACGGGAGGGAATCAGCCCCAGCATTTT. Amino acid sequence: CAWSGLTGGNQPQHF.

Concerning this clone: Relative to the germline gene, one junction end is altered; a read error may explain this. The chain is built from TRBV18 and TRBJ1-3, with unresolved D. The CDR3 has 12 residues. CDR1 is KGHSH and CDR2 is LQKENI in the germline V gene. In DNA, the CDR3 is TGTGCCAGCTCACCTGGTGGAGACACCATATATTTT. Its translation is CASSPGGDTIYF.